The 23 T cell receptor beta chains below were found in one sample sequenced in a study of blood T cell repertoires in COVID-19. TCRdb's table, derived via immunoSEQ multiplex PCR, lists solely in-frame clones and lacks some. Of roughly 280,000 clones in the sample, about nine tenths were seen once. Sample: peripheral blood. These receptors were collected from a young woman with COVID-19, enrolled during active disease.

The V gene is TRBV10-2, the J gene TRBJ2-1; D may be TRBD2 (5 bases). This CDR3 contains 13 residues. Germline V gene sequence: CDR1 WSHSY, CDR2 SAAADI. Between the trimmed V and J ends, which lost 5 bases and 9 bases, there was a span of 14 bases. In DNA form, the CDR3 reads TGCGCCAGCAGTTGGTATCTTGCGGGTGAGCAGTTCTTC. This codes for CASSWYLAGEQFF.

The CDR3 DNA reads as TGTGCCAGCAGCTTGGCGCCAACTAGCGGGAGCTACGAGCAGTACTTC. Encoded protein: CASSLAPTSGSYEQYF. V is TRBV5-4 and J is TRBJ2-7; TRBD2 matches 11 bases. CDR3 size: 16 residues. After removal of 0 bases from V and 3 bases from J, the junction contained 5 bases not matched to a gene. In germline, CDR1 is SGHNT, CDR2 YYREEE (reference sequence).

The CDR3 protein is CASSPGPTGTNQPQHF. The CDR3 region has the DNA TGTGCCAGCAGCCCTGGACCCACAGGAACCAATCAGCCCCAGCATTTT. This rearrangement joins TRBV3-1 (or the pseudogene TRBV3-2) to TRBJ1-5, with D perhaps matching TRBD1 (5 bases). The V end was cut by 4 bases, the J end by 3 bases, with 16 bases between. The CDR3 loop spans 16 amino acids. Germline-derived CDR1 and CDR2 are LGHDT and YNNKEL (reference sequence).

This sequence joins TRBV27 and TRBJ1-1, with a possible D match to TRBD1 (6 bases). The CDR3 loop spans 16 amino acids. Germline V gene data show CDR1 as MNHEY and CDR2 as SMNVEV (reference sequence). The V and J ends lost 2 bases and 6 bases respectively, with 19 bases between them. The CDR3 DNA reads TGTGCCAGCAGTTTAAACCCAGGGGCCAAAATCGCTGAAGCTTTCTTT. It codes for CASSLNPGAKIAEAFF.

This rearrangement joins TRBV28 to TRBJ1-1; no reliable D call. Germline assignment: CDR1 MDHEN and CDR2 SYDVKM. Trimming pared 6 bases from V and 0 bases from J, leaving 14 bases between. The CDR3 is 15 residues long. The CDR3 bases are TGTGCCAGCAGGTTAGGGAGTAAGATGAACACTGAAGCTTTCTTT. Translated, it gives CASRLGSKMNTEAFF.

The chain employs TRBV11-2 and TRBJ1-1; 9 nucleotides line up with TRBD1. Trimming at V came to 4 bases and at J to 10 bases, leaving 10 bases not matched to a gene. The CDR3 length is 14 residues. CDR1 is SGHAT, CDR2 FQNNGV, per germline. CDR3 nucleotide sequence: TGTGCCAGCAGCTCGCACAAGACAGGGGGGACAGCTTTCTTT. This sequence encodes CASSSHKTGGTAFF.

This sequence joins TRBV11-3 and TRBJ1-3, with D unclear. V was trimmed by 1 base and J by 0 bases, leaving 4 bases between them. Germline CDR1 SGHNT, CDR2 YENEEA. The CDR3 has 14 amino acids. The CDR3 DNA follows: TGTGCCAGCAGCTTAGGAGGCTCTGGAAACACCATATATTTT. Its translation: CASSLGGSGNTIYF.

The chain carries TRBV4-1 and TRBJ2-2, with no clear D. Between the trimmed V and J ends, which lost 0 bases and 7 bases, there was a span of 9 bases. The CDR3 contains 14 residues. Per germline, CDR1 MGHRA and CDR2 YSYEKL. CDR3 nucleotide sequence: TGCGCCAGCAGCCAAGAAACAAAGAACGGGGAGCTGTTTTTT. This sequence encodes CASSQETKNGELFF.

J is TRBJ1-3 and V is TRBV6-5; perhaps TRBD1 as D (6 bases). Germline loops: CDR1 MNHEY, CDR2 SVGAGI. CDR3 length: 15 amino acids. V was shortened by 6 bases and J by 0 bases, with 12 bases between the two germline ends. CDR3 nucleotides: TGTGCCAGCAGGAGGGGGACGGTCTCTGGAAACACCATATATTTT. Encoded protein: CASRRGTVSGNTIYF.

The DNA of the CDR3 is TGTGCCTGGAGTGCCGGGACTAGGGTGATCAATGAGCAGTTCTTC. Amino acid sequence: CAWSAGTRVINEQFF. The chain couples TRBV30 to TRBJ2-1; 8 nucleotides line up with TRBD2. With V trimmed by 1 base and J by 6 bases, 8 bases remained unmatched. The CDR3 runs to 15 residues. The germline CDR1 and CDR2 sequences are GTSNPN and SVGIG (reference sequence).

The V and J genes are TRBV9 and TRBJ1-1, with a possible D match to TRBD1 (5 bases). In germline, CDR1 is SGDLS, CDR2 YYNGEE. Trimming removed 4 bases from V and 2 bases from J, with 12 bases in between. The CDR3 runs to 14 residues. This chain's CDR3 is CASSYRGVNTEAFF. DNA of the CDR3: TGTGCCAGCAGCTACCGGGGGGTTAACACTGAAGCTTTCTTT.

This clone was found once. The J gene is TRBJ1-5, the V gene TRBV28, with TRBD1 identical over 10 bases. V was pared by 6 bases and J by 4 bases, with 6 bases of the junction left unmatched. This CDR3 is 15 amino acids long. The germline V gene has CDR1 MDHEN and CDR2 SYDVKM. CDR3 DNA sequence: TGTGCCAGCAGCTCGACAGGGGGCATTAATCAGCCCCAGCATTTT. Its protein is CASSSTGGINQPQHF. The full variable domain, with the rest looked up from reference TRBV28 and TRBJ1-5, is DVKVTQSSRYLVKRTGEKVFLECVQDMDHENMFWYRQDPGLGLRLIYFSYDVKMKEKGDIPEGYSVSREKKERFSLILESASTNQTSMYLCASSSTGGINQPQHFGDGTRLSIL.

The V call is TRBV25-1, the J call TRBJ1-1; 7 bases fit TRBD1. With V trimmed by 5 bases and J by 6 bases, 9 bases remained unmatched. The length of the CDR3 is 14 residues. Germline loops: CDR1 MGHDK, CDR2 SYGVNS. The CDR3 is CASSTGVIFPEAFF. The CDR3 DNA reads TGTGCCAGCAGTACAGGGGTTATATTCCCTGAAGCTTTCTTT.

CDR3 in amino acids: CASSPRDRVLYEQYF. CDR3 DNA: TGTGCCAGCAGCCCCCGAGACAGGGTACTCTACGAGCAGTACTTC. The J gene is TRBJ2-7, the V gene TRBV13, with 7 bases fitting TRBD1. The CDR3 extends over 15 amino acids. With 5 bases clipped from V and 3 bases from J, the junction kept 10 bases outside the gene matches. CDR1 PRHDT and CDR2 FYEKMQ come from the germline V gene (reference sequence).

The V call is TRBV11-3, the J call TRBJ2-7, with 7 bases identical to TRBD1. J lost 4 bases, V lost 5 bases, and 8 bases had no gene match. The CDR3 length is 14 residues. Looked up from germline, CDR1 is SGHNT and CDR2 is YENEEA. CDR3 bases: TGTGCCAGCAGCCCAGACAGGGACGGTTACGAGCAGTACTTC. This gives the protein CASSPDRDGYEQYF.

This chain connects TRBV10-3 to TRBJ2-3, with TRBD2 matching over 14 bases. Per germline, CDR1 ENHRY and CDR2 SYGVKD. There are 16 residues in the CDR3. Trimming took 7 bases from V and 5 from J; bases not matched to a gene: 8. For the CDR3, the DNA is TGTGCCATCACCGGGACTAGCGGGAGAGGAATAGATACGCAGTATTTT. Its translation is CAITGTSGRGIDTQYF.

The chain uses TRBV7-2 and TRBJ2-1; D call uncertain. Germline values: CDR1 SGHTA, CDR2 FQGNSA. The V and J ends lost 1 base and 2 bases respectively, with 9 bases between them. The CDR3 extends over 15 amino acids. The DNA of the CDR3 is TGTGCCAGCAGCTTAGATTGGCAGACCTACAATGAGCAGTTCTTC. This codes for CASSLDWQTYNEQFF.

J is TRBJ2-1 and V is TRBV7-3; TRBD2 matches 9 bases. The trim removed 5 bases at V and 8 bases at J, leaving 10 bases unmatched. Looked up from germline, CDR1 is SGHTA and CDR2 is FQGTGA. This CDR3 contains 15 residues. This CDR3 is CASSPLAGGPYEQFF. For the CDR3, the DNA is TGTGCCAGCAGCCCCCTCGCGGGAGGGCCCTATGAGCAGTTCTTC.

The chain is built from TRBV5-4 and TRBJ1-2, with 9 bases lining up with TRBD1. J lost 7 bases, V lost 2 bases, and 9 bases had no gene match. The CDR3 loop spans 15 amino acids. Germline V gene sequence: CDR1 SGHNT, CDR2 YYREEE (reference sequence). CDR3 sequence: CASSFRDRVTGGYTF. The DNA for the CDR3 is TGTGCCAGCAGCTTCCGGGACAGGGTGACCGGTGGCTACACCTTC.

The CDR3, as DNA: TGCGCCAGCAGCCAAGATTCCGGGTTCGGAAACACCATATATTTT. It yields the protein CASSQDSGFGNTIYF. The V and J genes are TRBV4-1 and TRBJ1-3; no clear D gene. V was shortened by 0 bases and J by 4 bases, with 10 bases between the two germline ends. Germline assignment: CDR1 MGHRA and CDR2 YSYEKL. The CDR3 has 15 amino acids.

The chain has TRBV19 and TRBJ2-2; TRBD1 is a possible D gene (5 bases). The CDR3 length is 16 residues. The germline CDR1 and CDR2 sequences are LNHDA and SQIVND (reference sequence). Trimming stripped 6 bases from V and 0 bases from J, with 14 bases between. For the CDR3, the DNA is TGTGCCAGTAGCTCCCCATGGGGCGCGAACACCGGGGAGCTGTTTTTT. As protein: CASSSPWGANTGELFF. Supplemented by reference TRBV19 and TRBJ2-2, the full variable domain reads DGGITQSPKYLFRKEGQNVTLSCEQNLNHDAMYWYRQDPGQGLRLIYYSQIVNDFQKGDIAEGYSVSREKKESFPLTVTSAQKNPTAFYLCASSSPWGANTGELFFGEGSRLTVL.

The DNA for the CDR3 is TGCGCCAGCAGCCAAGCAGGGGGCGTCTATGGCTACACCTTC. It encodes CASSQAGGVYGYTF. The chain carries TRBV4-1 and TRBJ1-2; 8 bases match TRBD1. The CDR3 totals 14 residues. CDR1 MGHRA and CDR2 YSYEKL come from the germline V gene. V was pared by 1 base and J by 4 bases, with 2 bases of the junction left unmatched.

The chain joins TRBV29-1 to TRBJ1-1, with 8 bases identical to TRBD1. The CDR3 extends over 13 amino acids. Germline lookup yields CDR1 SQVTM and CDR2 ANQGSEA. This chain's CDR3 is CSATTGVNTEAFF. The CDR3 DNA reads TGCAGTGCAACGACAGGGGTGAACACTGAAGCTTTCTTT.